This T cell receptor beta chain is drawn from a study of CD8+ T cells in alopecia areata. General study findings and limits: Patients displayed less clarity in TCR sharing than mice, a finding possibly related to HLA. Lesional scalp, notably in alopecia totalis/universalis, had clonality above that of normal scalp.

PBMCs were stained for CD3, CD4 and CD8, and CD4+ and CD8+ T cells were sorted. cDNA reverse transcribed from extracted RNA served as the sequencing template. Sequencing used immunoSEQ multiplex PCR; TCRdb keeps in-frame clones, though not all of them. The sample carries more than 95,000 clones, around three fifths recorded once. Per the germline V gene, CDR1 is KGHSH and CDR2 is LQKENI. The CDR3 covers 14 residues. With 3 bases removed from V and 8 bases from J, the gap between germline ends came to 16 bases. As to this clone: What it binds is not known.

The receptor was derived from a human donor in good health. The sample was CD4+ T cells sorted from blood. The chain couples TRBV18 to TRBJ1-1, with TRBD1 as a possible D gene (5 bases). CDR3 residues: CASSPDRSTAEAFF. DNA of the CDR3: TGTGCCAGCTCACCCGACAGAAGTACAGCCGAAGCTTTCTTT.